One and the same sample provided the 8 T cell receptor beta chains below, sequenced in a study of OX40 agonist ivuxolimab in advanced cancers. Produced via immunoSEQ multiplex PCR; TCRdb's table is partial and in-frame only. The table shows approximately 49,000 clones, with approximately 88% occurring only once. The material sequenced was CD4+ or CD8+ T cells sorted from blood, taken in a trial of the OX40 agonist ivuxolimab. The source is an adult with an advanced solid tumor such as melanoma, head and neck, liver or kidney cancer.

Details on this clone: The junction does not match germline at one end; this may be a read error. The chain is built from TRBV28 and TRBJ2-7, with D possibly being TRBD1 (5 bases). This CDR3 region has 11 residues. Germline V gene data show CDR1 as MDHEN and CDR2 as SYDVKM. The CDR3 protein is CASSSSQGHRF. The CDR3 nucleotides read TGTGCCAGCAGCTCCTCGCAGGGCCACCGCTTC.

This clone is a singleton in its sample. The genes are TRBV5-4 and TRBJ2-3, with D perhaps matching TRBD1 or TRBD2 (5 bases each). Germline CDR1 is SGHNT and CDR2 is YYREEE (reference sequence). With 0 bases removed from V and 7 bases from J, the gap between germline ends came to 12 bases. The CDR3 consists of 14 residues. The CDR3 DNA reads as TGTGCCAGCAGCTTGGTTGGGACCCCGCATACGCAGTATTTT. Translated, it gives CASSLVGTPHTQYF.

V is TRBV7-2 and J is TRBJ2-1; D is perhaps TRBD2 (5 bases). From germline, CDR1 is SGHTA and CDR2 FQGNSA. Trimming cost V 1 base and J 7 bases, with 11 bases left between them. This CDR3 has 14 residues. CDR3 in amino acids: CASSLGSKRNEQFF. Written as DNA, the CDR3 is TGTGCCAGCAGCTTAGGCAGCAAGCGGAATGAGCAGTTCTTC.

There are a few counts of this clone. The chain links TRBV18 to TRBJ2-7; 7 bases line up with TRBD2. The CDR3 consists of 14 residues. The germline gives CDR1 KGHSH, CDR2 LQKENI. The J segment lost 4 bases and the V segment lost 6 bases, leaving 9 bases of the junction unmatched. The CDR3 loop reads CASSSLGGEYEQYF. The CDR3 DNA sequence: TGTGCCAGCTCCTCATTGGGGGGGGAGTACGAGCAGTACTTC.

A remark on this clone: The same CDR3 can be traced to other DNA sequences in this sample. The chain recombines TRBV7-9 with TRBJ1-1; tentatively, D is TRBD1 (6 bases). The germline V gene has CDR1 SEHNR and CDR2 FQNEAQ (reference sequence). There are 13 residues in the CDR3. Trimming took off 3 bases at V and 4 bases at J, with 9 bases between the two ends. Here the CDR3 reads CASSLGGGTEAFF. The CDR3, as DNA: TGTGCCAGCAGCTTGGGAGGGGGCACTGAAGCTTTCTTT.

This clone was detected only a few times. The chain joins TRBV10-3 to TRBJ1-2, with a weak D call TRBD1 (6 bases). With 3 bases removed from V and 7 bases from J, the gap between germline ends came to 9 bases. The V gene's germline CDR1 is ENHRY and CDR2 SYGVKD. CDR3 length equals 12 residues. DNA for the CDR3: TGTGCCATCAGTGACAGGGGCGGTGGCTACACCTTC. Its translation: CAISDRGGGYTF.

In this sample, this clone turned up once. The chain uses TRBV18 and TRBJ1-3, with 8 positions matching TRBD1. The CDR3 is 18 amino acids. Losses at the gene ends were 4 bases for V and 0 bases for J; bases not matched to a gene: 11. CDR1 is KGHSH, CDR2 LQKENI, per germline. For the CDR3, the DNA is TGTGCCAGCTCACTTCTCCCGGTCAGGGGGCTCTCTGGAAACACCATATATTTT. Its translation: CASSLLPVRGLSGNTIYF.

With respect to this clone: Other DNA variants within this sample encode the same CDR3. The rearrangement links TRBV10-3 to TRBJ2-5; D is unclear. Trimming cost V 2 bases and J 2 bases, with 3 bases left between them. This CDR3 is built from 12 residues. From germline, CDR1 is ENHRY and CDR2 SYGVKD. The CDR3 DNA reads TGTGCCATCAGTGAGCCTCAAGAGACCCAGTACTTC. Residues: CAISEPQETQYF.